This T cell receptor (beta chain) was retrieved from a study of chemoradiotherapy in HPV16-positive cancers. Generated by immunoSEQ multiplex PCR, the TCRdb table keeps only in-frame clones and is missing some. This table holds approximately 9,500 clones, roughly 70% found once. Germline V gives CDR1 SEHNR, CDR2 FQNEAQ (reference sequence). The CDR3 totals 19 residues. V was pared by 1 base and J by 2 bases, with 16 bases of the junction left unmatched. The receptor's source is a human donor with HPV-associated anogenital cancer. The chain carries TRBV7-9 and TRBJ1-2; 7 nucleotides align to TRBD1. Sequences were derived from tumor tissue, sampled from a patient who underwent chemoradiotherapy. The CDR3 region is CASSLDHRGSRRENYGYTF. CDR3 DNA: TGTGCCAGCAGCTTAGACCACAGGGGATCACGGAGAGAAAACTATGGCTACACCTTC. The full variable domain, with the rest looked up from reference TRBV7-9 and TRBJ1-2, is DTGVSQNPRHKITKRGQNVTFRCDPISEHNRLYWYRQTLGQGPEFLTYFQNEAQLEKSRLLSDRFSAERPKGSFSTLEIQRTEQGDSAMYLCASSLDHRGSRRENYGYTFGSGTRLTVV.